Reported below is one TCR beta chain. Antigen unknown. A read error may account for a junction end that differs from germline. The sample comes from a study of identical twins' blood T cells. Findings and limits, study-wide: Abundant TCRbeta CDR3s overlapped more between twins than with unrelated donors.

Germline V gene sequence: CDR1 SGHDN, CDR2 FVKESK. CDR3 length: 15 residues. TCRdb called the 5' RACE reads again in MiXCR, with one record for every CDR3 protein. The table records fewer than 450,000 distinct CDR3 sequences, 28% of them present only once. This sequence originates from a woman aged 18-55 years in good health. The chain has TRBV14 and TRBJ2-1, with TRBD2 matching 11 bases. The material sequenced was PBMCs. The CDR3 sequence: CASSQGLAGFNGQFF. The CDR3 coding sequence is TGTGCCAGCAGCCAAGGACTAGCGGGGTTCAATGGGCAGTTCTTC. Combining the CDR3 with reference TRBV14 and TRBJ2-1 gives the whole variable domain EAGVTQFPSHSVIEKGQTVTLRCDPISGHDNLYWYRRVMGKEIKFLLHFVKESKQDESGMPNNRFLAERTGGTYSTLKVQPAELEDSGVYFCASSQGLAGFNGQFFGPGTRLTVL.